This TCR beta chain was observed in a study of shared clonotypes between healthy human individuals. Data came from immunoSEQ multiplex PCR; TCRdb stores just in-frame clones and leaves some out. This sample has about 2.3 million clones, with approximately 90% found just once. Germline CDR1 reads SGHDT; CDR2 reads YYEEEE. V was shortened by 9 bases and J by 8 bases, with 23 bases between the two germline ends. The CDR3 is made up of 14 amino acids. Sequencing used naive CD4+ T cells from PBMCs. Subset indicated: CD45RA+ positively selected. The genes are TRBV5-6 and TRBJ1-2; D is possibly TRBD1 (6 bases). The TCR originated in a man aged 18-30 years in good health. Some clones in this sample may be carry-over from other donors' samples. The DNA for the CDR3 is TGTGCCACCCCCTGCCGACCAGGGGAAGGGGGCTACACCTTC. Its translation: CATPCRPGEGGYTF.